This T cell receptor (beta chain) was sequenced in a study of T cells in Graves' hyperthyroidism and ophthalmopathy. Findings of the study overall: Researchers report that a 13 V-J model separated ophthalmopathy from stable hyperthyroidism.

Amplification of TCR beta CDR3 regions was performed using RNA transcripts as template. HTBI primers were employed in a first-round RT-PCR of the TCR CDR3. A single record per CDR3 protein comes from TCRdb applying MiXCR to the multiplex PCR reads. In the table there are approximately 740,000 distinct CDR3 sequences, around 15% of which are singletons. This CDR3 has 13 amino acids. Germline V gene lookup returns CDR1 GTSNPN and CDR2 SVGIG (reference sequence). Trimming stripped 3 bases from V and 5 bases from J, with 13 bases between. Worth noting for this clonotype: What it recognizes is unknown.

The chain employs TRBV30 and TRBJ1-1; D is unclear. Sequencing used blood. The clonotype originates from a woman under 30 with Graves' hyperthyroidism. The CDR3 DNA reads as TGTGCCTGGAGCCCTTTCTCATGGACTGAAGCTTTCTTT. It specifies CAWSPFSWTEAFF.